A single T cell receptor (beta chain) is shown here with its context. CDR3 length: 13 amino acids. The data derive from a study of blood T cells in healthy people across ages. Primed by a sample-barcoded 5' primer and a J-beta primer mix, a second PCR proceeded for 7 to 11 cycles. TCRdb ran MiXCR on the 5' RACE reads and lists one entry per CDR3 protein. This table holds around 1.5 million distinct CDR3 sequences, approximately 59% found once. This TCR came from a young man in good health. Sequencing used blood. The V and J genes are TRBV21-1 and TRBJ1-6. TRBV21-1 is deemed a pseudogene. In DNA form, the CDR3 reads TGTGCCAGCTTCCGGAGCAATTATTCACCCCTCCACTTT. Its protein is CASFRSNYSPLHF.